Sequencing of this T cell receptor (beta chain) was carried out in a study of T-cell memory formation after mild COVID-19. Study-level points and caveats: The appearance of some responding clones in pre-infection memory suggested that cross-reactive memory joined. Clones from the second wave (peaking day 37) had unconfirmed SARS-CoV-2 specificity. Of the contracting clones, CD4+ ones lay mainly in CM and EM, and CD8+ ones in EMRA.

With regard to this clonotype: Its antigen is not known.

Barcoded TCR alpha and TCR beta cDNA libraries with UMIs came from 5'RACE using constant-segment primers. MiXCR was run by TCRdb on the 5' RACE reads, yielding one entry per CDR3 protein. The repertoire holds around 300,000 distinct CDR3 sequences, with around 19% as singletons. The material sequenced was PBMCs or a T cell subset sorted from them (not recorded which). This TCR came from a man aged 18-30 years who had mild COVID-19 (a few samples of this study predate the infection). Cell type and time point are not known.

CDR3 DNA: TGTGCCAGCGGTAGACAGGGGCCCCAAGAGACCCAGTACTTC. Translated, it gives CASGRQGPQETQYF. The chain is built from TRBV12-3 or TRBV12-4 and TRBJ2-5; TRBD1 matches 8 bases. The CDR3 length is 14 residues. J lost 1 base, V lost 8 bases, and 6 bases had no gene match.